A single sample is the source of the 22 T cell receptor beta chains below, sequenced in a study of identical twins. TCRdb re-called the 5' RACE reads through MiXCR, storing one row per CDR3 protein. The table has 540,000 or so distinct CDR3 sequences, approximately 20% seen once; the top ten hold around 0.5%. These data were also reused for a study on yellow fever vaccine responses in identical twins.

The sequencing sample was made of CD4+ T cells sorted from blood. These receptors all come from a woman aged 18-29 years in good health.

CDR3 amino acids: CASSSSGTSDGANVLTF. The CDR3 DNA sequence: TGCGCCAGCAGCTCTAGTGGGACTAGCGACGGGGCCAACGTCCTGACTTTC. J is TRBJ2-6 and V is TRBV5-1, with TRBD2 identical over 10 bases. Germline V gene data show CDR1 as SGHRS and CDR2 as YFSETQ. CDR3 length: 17 residues. V lost 3 bases, J lost 4 bases, and 7 bases stayed unmatched.

The chain links TRBV5-1 to TRBJ1-2; TRBD1 matches 9 bases. There are 15 residues in the CDR3. After removal of 0 bases from V and 5 bases from J, the junction contained 5 bases not matched to a gene. Germline lookup yields CDR1 SGHRS and CDR2 YFSETQ. Here the CDR3 DNA reads TGCGCCAGCAGCTTGGGCGGACAGGGGATTTATGGCTACACCTTC. It codes for CASSLGGQGIYGYTF.

In its sample, this clonotype was seen a few times. The rearrangement links TRBV7-9 to TRBJ1-1; possibly TRBD1 for D (5 bases). The CDR3 is 16 residues long. Trimming shortened V by 7 bases and J by 1 base, and 19 bases separated the two germline ends. The germline V gene encodes CDR1 SEHNR and CDR2 FQNEAQ (reference sequence). CDR3 DNA sequence: TGTGCCAGCACCGCCCTCTTCCGGGACCAGAACACTGAAGCTTTCTTT. Its protein is CASTALFRDQNTEAFF.

V and J are TRBV2 and TRBJ2-7; D gene ambiguous. The length of the CDR3 is 11 residues. V was trimmed by 6 bases and J by 4 bases, leaving 7 bases between them. The germline V gene has CDR1 SNHLY and CDR2 FYNNEI. The CDR3, as DNA: TGTGCCAGCAGGGGGAAGTACGAGCAGTACTTC. This codes for CASRGKYEQYF.

This clonotype was observed a handful of times. This chain links TRBV5-1 with TRBJ2-1; possibly TRBD1 or TRBD2 for D (5 bases each). From germline, CDR1 is SGHRS and CDR2 YFSETQ. V lost 5 bases and J 5 bases, leaving 17 bases between the germline ends. The CDR3 extends over 15 amino acids. The DNA of the CDR3 is TGCGCCAGCAGTTCCCCGGGACCGGCCAACAATGAGCAGTTCTTC. Protein product: CASSSPGPANNEQFF.

In its sample, this clonotype was seen a few times. The chain recombines TRBV6-2 or TRBV6-3 with TRBJ2-1; D not certain. The CDR3 is made up of 15 amino acids. V was pared by 6 bases and J by 0 bases, with 12 bases between. Germline V gene data show CDR1 as MNHEY and CDR2 as SVGEGT. CDR3 loop: CASRPRQSSYNEQFF. As DNA, the CDR3 is TGTGCCAGCAGACCCAGGCAAAGCTCCTACAATGAGCAGTTCTTC.

The CDR3 DNA reads TGTGCCAGCAGCCAAGATCTAAGCGGGGGCGCCTACAATGAGCAGTTCTTC. Its protein product is CASSQDLSGGAYNEQFF. The chain has TRBV4-2 and TRBJ2-1; 8 bases line up with TRBD2. The CDR3 has 17 amino acids. V trimming: 0 bases; J trimming: 2 bases; junction bases outside the gene matches: 6. The germline V gene encodes CDR1 LGHNA and CDR2 YNFKEQ.

The chain carries TRBV7-9 and TRBJ1-6; D is possibly TRBD1 (6 bases). This CDR3 is 17 amino acids long. V was cut by 1 base and J by 7 bases, with 17 bases left in between. From germline, CDR1 is SEHNR and CDR2 FQNEAQ (reference sequence). The CDR3 loop is CASSLGGYRDGNSPLHF. CDR3 DNA: TGTGCCAGCAGCTTAGGCGGGTACAGGGATGGGAATTCACCCCTCCACTTT.

This clonotype was counted only a few times. J is TRBJ2-2 and V is TRBV7-9; the D is unclear. V was shortened by 8 bases and J by 1 base, with 11 bases between the two germline ends. CDR3 length: 14 amino acids. CDR1 and CDR2 (germline): SEHNR, FQNEAQ (reference sequence). This chain's CDR3 is CASPRWENTGELFF. CDR3 DNA sequence: TGTGCCAGCCCCCGATGGGAGAACACCGGGGAGCTGTTTTTT. The full variable domain, rest sourced from reference TRBV7-9 and TRBJ2-2, is DTGVSQNPRHKITKRGQNVTFRCDPISEHNRLYWYRQTLGQGPEFLTYFQNEAQLEKSRLLSDRFSAERPKGSFSTLEIQRTEQGDSAMYLCASPRWENTGELFFGEGSRLTVL.

In its sample, this clonotype was seen once. This chain links TRBV5-8 with TRBJ2-7; D not certain. Germline V gives CDR1 SGHTS, CDR2 YDEGEE. The CDR3 spans 17 residues. Trimming removed 7 bases at V and 0 bases at J, with 23 bases between. The CDR3 sequence: CASGPFGVGPSSYEQYF. The CDR3 coding sequence is TGTGCCAGCGGCCCCTTCGGAGTAGGTCCAAGCTCCTACGAGCAGTACTTC.

This chain joins TRBV13 and TRBJ2-3, with D perhaps TRBD2 (6 bases). From germline, CDR1 is PRHDT and CDR2 FYEKMQ (reference sequence). Deletions cut 4 bases from V and 2 bases from J, with 16 bases between. CDR3 length equals 16 residues. CDR3 loop: CASSSRDLLFTDTQYF. CDR3 nucleotides: TGTGCCAGCAGCTCCCGGGACTTGTTATTCACAGATACGCAGTATTTT.

The chain is built from TRBV3-1 and TRBJ1-1, with D unclear. V was cut by 3 bases and J by 4 bases, with 15 bases left in between. The CDR3 sequence is 15 residues long. Germline lookup yields CDR1 LGHDT and CDR2 YNNKEL (reference sequence). CDR3 coding DNA: TGTGCCAGCAGCCACTACGCCGGGCAAGGCACTGAAGCTTTCTTT. Its protein product is CASSHYAGQGTEAFF.

This clonotype has only a few counts. This chain connects TRBV5-6 to TRBJ2-1, with 10 positions matching TRBD2. With V trimmed by 4 bases and J by 6 bases, 7 bases remained unmatched. The CDR3 totals 15 residues. Germline-derived CDR1 and CDR2 are SGHDT and YYEEEE. The CDR3 reads CASSPSGRWSNEQFF. CDR3 in DNA: TGTGCCAGCAGCCCTAGCGGGAGATGGAGCAATGAGCAGTTCTTC.

This clonotype appeared many times. The chain employs TRBV5-1 and TRBJ2-7, with TRBD2 identical over 7 bases. The junction had 11 bases not matched to a gene; V was cut back by 2 bases and J by 0 bases. Looked up from germline, CDR1 is SGHRS and CDR2 is YFSETQ. The CDR3 contains 17 residues. CDR3 in DNA: TGCGCCAGCAGCTTAACAGGCGGGACTATCAGCTCCTACGAGCAGTACTTC. This sequence encodes CASSLTGGTISSYEQYF.

The chain links TRBV25-1 to TRBJ1-6; 9 positions agree with TRBD1. Losses at the gene ends were 5 bases for V and 9 bases for J; bases not matched to a gene: 8. Germline values: CDR1 MGHDK, CDR2 SYGVNS. This CDR3 is 15 amino acids long. The CDR3 protein is CASSRGQGSTSPLHF. The CDR3 nucleotides are TGTGCCAGCAGTAGGGGACAGGGTAGTACTTCACCCCTCCACTTT.

This clonotype was seen just once. The chain recombines TRBV27 with TRBJ2-2, with TRBD2 matching over 7 bases. The CDR3 loop spans 15 amino acids. Germline V CDR1 and CDR2: MNHEY, SMNVEV (reference sequence). V lost 3 bases, J lost 6 bases, and 7 bases stayed unmatched. The CDR3 here is CASSLRTSFSGELFF. CDR3 in DNA: TGTGCCAGCAGTTTGAGGACTAGTTTCTCCGGGGAGCTGTTTTTT.

The chain is built from TRBV10-3 and TRBJ2-1; TRBD1 matches 10 bases. The CDR3 is 16 amino acids. J gave up 1 base and V 4 bases, and 4 bases lay outside the gene matches. The germline gives CDR1 ENHRY, CDR2 SYGVKD. The DNA for the CDR3 is TGTGCCATCAGTGCAAGACAGGGGGCATCCTACAATGAGCAGTTCTTC. As protein: CAISARQGASYNEQFF.

The chain has TRBV3-1 and TRBJ2-3; D gene ambiguous. This CDR3 comprises 16 residues. Germline CDR1 and CDR2: LGHDT and YNNKEL (reference sequence). V lost 0 bases, J lost 1 base, and 11 bases lay in between. The CDR3, as DNA: TGTGCCAGCAGCCAAGAGTGGATCAGAGGCACAGATACGCAGTATTTT. This sequence encodes CASSQEWIRGTDTQYF.

V is TRBV5-1 and J is TRBJ1-2; D might be TRBD1 (6 bases). Between the trimmed V and J ends, which lost 4 bases and 7 bases, there was a span of 14 bases. The CDR3 sequence is 13 residues long. The germline V gene has CDR1 SGHRS and CDR2 YFSETQ. The CDR3 DNA reads as TGCGCCAGCAGCCCGGGGGGCTCGGGTGGCTACACCTTC. This gives the protein CASSPGGSGGYTF.

The chain carries TRBV11-2 and TRBJ1-1; unclear D gene. This CDR3 spans 16 amino acids. Deletions cut 2 bases from V and 0 bases from J, with 13 bases between. CDR1 is SGHAT and CDR2 is FQNNGV in the germline V gene. CDR3 amino acids: CASSLFPSIMNTEAFF. DNA of the CDR3: TGTGCCAGCAGCTTATTCCCATCGATCATGAACACTGAAGCTTTCTTT.

This chain links TRBV12-3 or TRBV12-4 with TRBJ2-2, with 10 bases lining up with TRBD1. CDR3 length equals 16 residues. The J segment lost 7 bases and the V segment lost 6 bases, leaving 11 bases of the junction unmatched. CDR3 residues: CASSSTGTGVIGELFF. The CDR3 coding sequence is TGTGCCAGCAGCTCAACCGGGACAGGGGTGATCGGGGAGCTGTTTTTT.

The table lists this clonotype with a count of one. The chain recombines TRBV12-3 or TRBV12-4 with TRBJ2-2, with D perhaps matching TRBD1 (6 bases). The CDR3 totals 17 residues. Trimming cost V 6 bases and J 0 bases, with 17 bases left between them. CDR3 in DNA: TGTGCCAGCAGCCGTCCCGGGACACCCACGAACACCGGGGAGCTGTTTTTT. Its protein is CASSRPGTPTNTGELFF.